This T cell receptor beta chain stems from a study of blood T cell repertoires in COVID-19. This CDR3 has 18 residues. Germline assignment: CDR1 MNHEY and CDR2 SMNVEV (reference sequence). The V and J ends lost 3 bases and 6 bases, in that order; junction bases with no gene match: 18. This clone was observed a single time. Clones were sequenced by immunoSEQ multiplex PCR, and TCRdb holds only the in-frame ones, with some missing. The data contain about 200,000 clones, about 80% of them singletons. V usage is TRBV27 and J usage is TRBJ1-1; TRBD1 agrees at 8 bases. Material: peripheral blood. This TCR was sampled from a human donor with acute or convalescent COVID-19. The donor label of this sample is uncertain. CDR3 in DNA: TGTGCCAGCAGTTTCTTCCAGGGGGCAGGGTGGGGATTAGCTGAAGCTTTCTTT. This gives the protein CASSFFQGAGWGLAEAFF.